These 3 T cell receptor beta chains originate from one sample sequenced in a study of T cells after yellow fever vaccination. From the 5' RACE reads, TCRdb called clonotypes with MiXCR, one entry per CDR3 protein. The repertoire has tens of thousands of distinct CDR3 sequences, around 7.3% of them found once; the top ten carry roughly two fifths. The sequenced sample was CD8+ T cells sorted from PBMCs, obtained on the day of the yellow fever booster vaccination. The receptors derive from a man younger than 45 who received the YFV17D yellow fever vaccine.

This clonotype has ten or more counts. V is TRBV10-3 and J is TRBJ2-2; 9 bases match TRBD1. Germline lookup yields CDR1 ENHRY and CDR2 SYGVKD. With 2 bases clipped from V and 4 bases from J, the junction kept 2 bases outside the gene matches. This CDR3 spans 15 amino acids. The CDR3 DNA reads TGTGCCATCAGTGAGGGGACAGGGTTCACCGGGGAGCTGTTTTTT. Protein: CAISEGTGFTGELFF.

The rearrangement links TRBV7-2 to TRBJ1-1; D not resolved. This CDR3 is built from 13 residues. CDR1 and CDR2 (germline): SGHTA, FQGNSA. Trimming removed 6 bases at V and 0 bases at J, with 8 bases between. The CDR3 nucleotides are TGTGCCAGCAGTCTTGCCATGAACACTGAAGCTTTCTTT. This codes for CASSLAMNTEAFF.

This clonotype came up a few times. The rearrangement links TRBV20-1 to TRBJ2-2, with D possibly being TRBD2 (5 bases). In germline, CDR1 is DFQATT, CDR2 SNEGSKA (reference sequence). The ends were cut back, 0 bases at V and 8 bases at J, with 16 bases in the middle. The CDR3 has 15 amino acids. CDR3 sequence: CSARESGVASGELFF. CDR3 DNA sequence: TGCAGTGCTAGAGAGTCCGGCGTAGCGTCTGGGGAGCTGTTTTTT.